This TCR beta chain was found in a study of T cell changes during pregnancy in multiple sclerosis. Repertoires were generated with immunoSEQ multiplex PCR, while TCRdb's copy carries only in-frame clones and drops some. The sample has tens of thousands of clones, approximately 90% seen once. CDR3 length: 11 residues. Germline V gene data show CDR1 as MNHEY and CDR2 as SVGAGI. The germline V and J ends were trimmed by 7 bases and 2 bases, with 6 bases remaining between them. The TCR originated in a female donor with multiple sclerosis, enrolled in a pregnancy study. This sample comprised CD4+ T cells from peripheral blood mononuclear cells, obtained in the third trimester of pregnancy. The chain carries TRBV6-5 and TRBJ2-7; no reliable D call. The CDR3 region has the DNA TGTGCCAGCACCCTCCCCTACGAGCAGTACTTC. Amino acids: CASTLPYEQYF.